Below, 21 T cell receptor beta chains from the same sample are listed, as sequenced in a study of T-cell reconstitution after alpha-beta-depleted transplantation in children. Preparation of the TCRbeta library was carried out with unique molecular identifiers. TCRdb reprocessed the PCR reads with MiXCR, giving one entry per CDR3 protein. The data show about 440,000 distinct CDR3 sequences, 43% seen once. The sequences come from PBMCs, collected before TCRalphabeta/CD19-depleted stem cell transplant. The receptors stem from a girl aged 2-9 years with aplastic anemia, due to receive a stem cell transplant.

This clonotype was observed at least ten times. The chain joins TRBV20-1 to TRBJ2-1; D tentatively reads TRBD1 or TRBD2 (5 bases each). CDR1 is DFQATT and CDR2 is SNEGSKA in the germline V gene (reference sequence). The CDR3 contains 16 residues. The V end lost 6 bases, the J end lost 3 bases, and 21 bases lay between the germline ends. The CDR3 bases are TGCAGTGCCCGGGGCGGTGCTCTGAGGATCTACAATGAGCAGTTCTTC. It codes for CSARGGALRIYNEQFF.

The CDR3, as DNA: TGCGCCAGCAGCTTGGAGTCTAGCGGGAGTAACGAGCAGTACTTC. This translates into CASSLESSGSNEQYF. The rearrangement links TRBV5-1 to TRBJ2-7; TRBD2 matches 10 bases. V gave up 0 bases and J gave up 5 bases; unmatched junction bases: 5. The germline V gene encodes CDR1 SGHRS and CDR2 YFSETQ. This CDR3 is 15 amino acids long. Together with reference TRBV5-1 and TRBJ2-7, the CDR3 gives the full variable domain: KAGVTQTPRYLIKTRGQQVTLSCSPISGHRSVSWYQQTPGQGLQFLFEYFSETQRNKGNFPGRFSGRQFSNSRSEMNVSTLELGDSALYLCASSLESSGSNEQYFGPGTRLTVT.

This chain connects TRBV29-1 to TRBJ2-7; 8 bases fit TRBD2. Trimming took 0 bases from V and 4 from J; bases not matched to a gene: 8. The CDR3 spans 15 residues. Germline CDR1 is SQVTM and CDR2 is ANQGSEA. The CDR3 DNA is TGCAGCGTTGAAGATGCCGCGGGAGGAGAATACGAGCAGTACTTC. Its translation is CSVEDAAGGEYEQYF.

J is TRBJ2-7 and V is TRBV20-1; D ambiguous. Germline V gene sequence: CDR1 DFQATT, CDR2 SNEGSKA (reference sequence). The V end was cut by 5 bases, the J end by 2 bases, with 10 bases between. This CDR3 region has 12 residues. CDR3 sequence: CSACASTYEQYF. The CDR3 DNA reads TGCAGTGCTTGTGCTTCGACCTACGAGCAGTACTTC.

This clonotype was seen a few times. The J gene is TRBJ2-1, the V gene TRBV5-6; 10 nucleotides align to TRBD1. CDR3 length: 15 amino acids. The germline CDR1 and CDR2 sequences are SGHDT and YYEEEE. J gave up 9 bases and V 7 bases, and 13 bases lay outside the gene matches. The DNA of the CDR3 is TGTGCCAGCTCCCTCGGGACAGGGGATAACAGTGAGCAGTTCTTC. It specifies CASSLGTGDNSEQFF.

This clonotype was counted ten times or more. For the CDR3, the DNA is TGTGCCAGCAGCCGTACCTACGAGCAGTACTTC. It specifies CASSRTYEQYF. The chain recombines TRBV3-1 with TRBJ2-7, with D unresolved. V gave up 4 bases and J gave up 2 bases, with 3 bases separating them. The CDR3 loop spans 11 amino acids. Germline V gene data show CDR1 as LGHDT and CDR2 as YNNKEL (reference sequence).

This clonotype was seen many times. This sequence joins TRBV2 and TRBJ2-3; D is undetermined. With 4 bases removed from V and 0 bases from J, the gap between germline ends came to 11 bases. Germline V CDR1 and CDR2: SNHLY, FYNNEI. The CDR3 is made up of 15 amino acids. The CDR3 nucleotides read TGTGCCAGCAGTGCATATACAGCGAGCACAGATACGCAGTATTTT. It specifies CASSAYTASTDTQYF.

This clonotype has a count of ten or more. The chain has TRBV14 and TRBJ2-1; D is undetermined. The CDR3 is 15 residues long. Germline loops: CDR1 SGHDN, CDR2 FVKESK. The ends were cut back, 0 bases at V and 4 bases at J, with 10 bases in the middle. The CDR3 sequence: CASSQDYNAYNEQFF. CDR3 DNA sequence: TGTGCCAGCAGCCAAGACTATAATGCATACAATGAGCAGTTCTTC.

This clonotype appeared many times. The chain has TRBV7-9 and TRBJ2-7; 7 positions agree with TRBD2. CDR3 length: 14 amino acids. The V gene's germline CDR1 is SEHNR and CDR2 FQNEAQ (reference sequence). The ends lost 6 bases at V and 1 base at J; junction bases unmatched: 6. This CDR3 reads CASSRLAASYEQYF. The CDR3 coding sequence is TGTGCCAGCAGTCGGCTAGCGGCATCCTACGAGCAGTACTTC.

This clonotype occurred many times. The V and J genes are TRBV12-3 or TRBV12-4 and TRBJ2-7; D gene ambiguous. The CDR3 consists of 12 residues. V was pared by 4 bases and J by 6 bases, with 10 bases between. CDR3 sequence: CASSSPRGEQYF. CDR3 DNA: TGTGCCAGCAGTTCCCCGAGAGGCGAGCAGTACTTC.

The chain's CDR3 is CASSVGTKAFF. Written as DNA, the CDR3 is TGTGCCAGCAGCGTGGGGACGAAAGCTTTCTTT. The rearrangement uses TRBV3-1 and TRBJ1-1, with TRBD1 as a possible D gene (5 bases). V lost 5 bases to trimming and J lost 9 bases, with 10 bases between them. There are 11 residues in the CDR3. The V gene's germline CDR1 is LGHDT and CDR2 YNNKEL (reference sequence).

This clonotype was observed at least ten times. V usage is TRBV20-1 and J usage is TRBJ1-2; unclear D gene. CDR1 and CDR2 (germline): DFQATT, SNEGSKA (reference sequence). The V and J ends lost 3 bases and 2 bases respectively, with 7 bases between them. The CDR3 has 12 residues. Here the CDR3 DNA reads TGCAGTGCTAGCTCAGGAAACTATGGCTACACCTTC. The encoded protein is CSASSGNYGYTF.

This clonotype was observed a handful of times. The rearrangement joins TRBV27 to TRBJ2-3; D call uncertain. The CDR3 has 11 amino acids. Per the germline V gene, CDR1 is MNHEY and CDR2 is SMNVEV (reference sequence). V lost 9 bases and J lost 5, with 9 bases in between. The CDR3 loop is CASRTEDTQYF. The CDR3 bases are TGTGCCAGTCGGACCGAAGATACGCAGTATTTT.

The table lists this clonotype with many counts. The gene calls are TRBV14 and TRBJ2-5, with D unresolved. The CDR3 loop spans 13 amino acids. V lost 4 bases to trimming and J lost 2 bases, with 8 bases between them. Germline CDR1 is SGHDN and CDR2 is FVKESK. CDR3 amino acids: CASSRRLQETQYF. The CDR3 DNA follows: TGTGCCAGCAGCCGGCGGTTACAAGAGACCCAGTACTTC.

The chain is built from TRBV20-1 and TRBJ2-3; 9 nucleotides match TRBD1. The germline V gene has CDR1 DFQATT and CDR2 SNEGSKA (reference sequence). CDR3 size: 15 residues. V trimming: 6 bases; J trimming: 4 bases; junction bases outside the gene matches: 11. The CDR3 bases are TGCAGTGCGACGAGACCGGGACAGGGTGCAGATACGCAGTATTTT. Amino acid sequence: CSATRPGQGADTQYF.

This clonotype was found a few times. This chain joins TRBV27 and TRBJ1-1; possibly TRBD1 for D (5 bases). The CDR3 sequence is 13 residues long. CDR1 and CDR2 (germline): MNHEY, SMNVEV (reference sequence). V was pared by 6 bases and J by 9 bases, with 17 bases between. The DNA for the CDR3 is TGTGCCAGCAGCTTCACTGCCGGGACCCAAGCTTTCTTT. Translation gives CASSFTAGTQAFF.

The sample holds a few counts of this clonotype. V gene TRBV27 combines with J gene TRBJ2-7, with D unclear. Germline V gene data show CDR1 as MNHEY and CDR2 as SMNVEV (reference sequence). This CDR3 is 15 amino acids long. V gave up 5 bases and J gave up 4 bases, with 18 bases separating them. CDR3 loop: CASSPPTGTGYEQYF. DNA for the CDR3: TGTGCCAGCAGTCCACCGACGGGCACGGGTTACGAGCAGTACTTC.

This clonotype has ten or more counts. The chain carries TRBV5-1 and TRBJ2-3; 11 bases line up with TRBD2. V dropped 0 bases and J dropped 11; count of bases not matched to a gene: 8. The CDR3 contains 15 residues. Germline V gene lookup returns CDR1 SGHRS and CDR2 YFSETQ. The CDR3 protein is CASSLAPLAGVWQYF. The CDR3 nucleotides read TGCGCCAGCAGCTTGGCCCCACTAGCGGGAGTGTGGCAGTATTTT.

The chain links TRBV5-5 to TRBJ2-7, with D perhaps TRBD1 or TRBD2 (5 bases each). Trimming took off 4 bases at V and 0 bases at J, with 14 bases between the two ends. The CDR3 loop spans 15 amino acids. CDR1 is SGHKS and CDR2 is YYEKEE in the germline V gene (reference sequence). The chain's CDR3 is CASSVSGTPSYEQYF. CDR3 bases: TGTGCCAGCAGCGTATCCGGGACCCCCTCCTACGAGCAGTACTTC.

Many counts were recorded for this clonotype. The CDR3 nucleotides are TGTGCCAGCAGTTTTTTCCCCAGACTAGCGGGAGCCTTAACCGGGGAGCTGTTTTTT. Its protein product is CASSFFPRLAGALTGELFF. The chain couples TRBV27 to TRBJ2-2, with 12 bases that match TRBD2. The junction had 13 bases not matched to a gene; V was cut back by 3 bases and J by 5 bases. The CDR3 extends over 19 amino acids. Germline V CDR1 and CDR2: MNHEY, SMNVEV (reference sequence).

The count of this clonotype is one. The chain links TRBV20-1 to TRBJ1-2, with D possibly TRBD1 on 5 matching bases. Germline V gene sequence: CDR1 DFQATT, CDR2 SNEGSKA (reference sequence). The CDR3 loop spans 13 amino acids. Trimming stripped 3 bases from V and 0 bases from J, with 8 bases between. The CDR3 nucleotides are TGCAGTGCTAGTCCCAGGGCTAACTATGGCTACACCTTC. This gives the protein CSASPRANYGYTF.